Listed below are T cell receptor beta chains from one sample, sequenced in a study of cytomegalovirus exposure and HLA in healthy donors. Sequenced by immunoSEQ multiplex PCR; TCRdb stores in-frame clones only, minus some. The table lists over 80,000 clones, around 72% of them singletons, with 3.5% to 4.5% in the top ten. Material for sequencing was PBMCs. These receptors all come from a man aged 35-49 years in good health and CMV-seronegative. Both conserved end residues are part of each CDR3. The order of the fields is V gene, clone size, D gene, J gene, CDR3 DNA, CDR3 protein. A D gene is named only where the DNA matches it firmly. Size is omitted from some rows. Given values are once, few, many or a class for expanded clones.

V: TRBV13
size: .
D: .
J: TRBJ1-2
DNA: TGTGCCAGCAGCATCGGGAGGAACTATGGCTACACCTTC
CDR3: CASSIGRNYGYTF

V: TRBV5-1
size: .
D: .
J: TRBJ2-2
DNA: TGCGCCACTTCCGGGACTCTCAAGGGCGGGGAGCTGTTTTTT
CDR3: CATSGTLKGGELFF

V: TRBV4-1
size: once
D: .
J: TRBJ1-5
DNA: TGCGCCAGCAGCCAAGAGACTTCACGTCAGCCCCAGCATTTT
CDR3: CASSQETSRQPQHF

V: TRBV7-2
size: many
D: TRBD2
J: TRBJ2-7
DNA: TGTGCCAGCAGCTTAGGTCCTAGCGGGGGGGCGTCCTACGAGCAGTACTTC
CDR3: CASSLGPSGGASYEQYF

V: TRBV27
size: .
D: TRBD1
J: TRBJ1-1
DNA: TGTGCCAGCAGTTTTCAGGGGGTGTACACTGAAGCTTTCTTT
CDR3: CASSFQGVYTEAFF

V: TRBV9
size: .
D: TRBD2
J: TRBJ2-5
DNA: TGTGCCAGCAGCGATGGGACTAGCGGGGGGGCGGGGGAGACCCAGTACTTC
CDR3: CASSDGTSGGAGETQYF

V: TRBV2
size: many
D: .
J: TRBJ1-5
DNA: TGTGCCAGCAGTGATGAGGTAGATCAGCCCCAGCATTTT
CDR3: CASSDEVDQPQHF

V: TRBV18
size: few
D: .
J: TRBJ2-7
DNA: TGTGCCAGCTCTGAGCAGGGGTCCTACGAGCAGTACTTC
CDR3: CASSEQGSYEQYF

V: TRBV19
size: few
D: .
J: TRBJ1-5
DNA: TGTGCCACCCAGAGGGAGCATAGCAATCAGCCCCAGCATTTT
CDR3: CATQREHSNQPQHF

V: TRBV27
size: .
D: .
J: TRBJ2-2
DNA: TGTGCCAGCAGCCCCCTCGGTGGGGAGCTGTTTTTT
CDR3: CASSPLGGELFF

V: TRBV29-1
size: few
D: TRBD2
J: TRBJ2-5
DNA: TGCAGCCGGGTCGGACTAGAGGCACAAGAGACCCAGTACTTC
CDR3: CSRVGLEAQETQYF

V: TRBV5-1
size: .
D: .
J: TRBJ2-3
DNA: TGCGCCAGCAGCTTGGGGATCGCCCAGGGTACGCAGTATTTT
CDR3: CASSLGIAQGTQYF

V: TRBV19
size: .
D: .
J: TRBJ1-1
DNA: TGTGCCAGTAGTCCGAGTTCGGGGAACACTGAAGCTTTCTTT
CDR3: CASSPSSGNTEAFF

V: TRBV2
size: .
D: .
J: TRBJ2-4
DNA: TGTGCCAGCAGTTCTGGAGTTGCCAAAAACATTCAGTACTTC
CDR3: CASSSGVAKNIQYF

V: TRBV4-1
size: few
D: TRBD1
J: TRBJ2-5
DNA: TGCGCCAGCAGTCGTCCGGGACAGCTCCAAGAGACCCAGTACTTC
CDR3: CASSRPGQLQETQYF

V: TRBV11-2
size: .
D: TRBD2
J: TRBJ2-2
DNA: TGTGCCAGCAGCCGAGTGGGGCTAGCGGGGGCGGGCGACACCGGGGAGCTGTTTTTT
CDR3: CASSRVGLAGAGDTGELFF

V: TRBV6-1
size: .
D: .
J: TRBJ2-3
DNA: TGTGCCAGCAACCTAGACCCGCTCCATACGCAGTATTTT
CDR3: CASNLDPLHTQYF

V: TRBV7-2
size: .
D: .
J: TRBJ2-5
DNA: TGTGCCAGCAGCTCGCTCGGAGAGACCCAGTACTTC
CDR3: CASSSLGETQYF

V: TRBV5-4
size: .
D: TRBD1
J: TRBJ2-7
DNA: TGTGCCAGCAGTTATGAGCCGGGACAGGGGGTCGAGCAGTACTTC
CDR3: CASSYEPGQGVEQYF

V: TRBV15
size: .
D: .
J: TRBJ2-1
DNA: TGTGCCACCAGCATAACCGGCTACAATGAGCAGTTCTTC
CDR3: CATSITGYNEQFF

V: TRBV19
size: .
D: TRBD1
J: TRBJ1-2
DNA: TGTGCCAGTAGTAGGATGGACAGGGAACATGGTGGCTACACCTTC
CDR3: CASSRMDREHGGYTF

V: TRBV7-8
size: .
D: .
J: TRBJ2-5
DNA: TGTGCCAGCAGCCCCCAGAATACCCAAGAGACCCAGTACTTC
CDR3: CASSPQNTQETQYF

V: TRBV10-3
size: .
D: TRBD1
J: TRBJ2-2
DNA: TGTGCCATCAGTGAAAATGGACAGGGGAACACCGGGGAGCTGTTTTTT
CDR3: CAISENGQGNTGELFF

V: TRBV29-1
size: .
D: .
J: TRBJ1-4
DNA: TGCAGCGCCGGTGCCAGGGGTAATGAAAAACTGTTTTTT
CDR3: CSAGARGNEKLFF

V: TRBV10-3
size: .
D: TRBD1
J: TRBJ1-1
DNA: TGTGCCATCAGAGGGGGACAGGAGGGGTGGGGCACTGAAGCTTTCTTT
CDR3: CAIRGGQEGWGTEAFF

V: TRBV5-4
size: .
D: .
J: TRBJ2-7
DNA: TGTGCCAGCAGCTTACAGGACTACGAGCAGTACTTC
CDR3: CASSLQDYEQYF

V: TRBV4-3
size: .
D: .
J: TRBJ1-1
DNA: TGCGCCAAAGGGGGGGACGGGGTTGAAGCTTTCTTT
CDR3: CAKGGDGVEAFF

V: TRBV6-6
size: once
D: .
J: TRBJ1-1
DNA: TGTGCCAGCAGTTTCACAGATATGAACACTGAAGCTTTCTTT
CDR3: CASSFTDMNTEAFF

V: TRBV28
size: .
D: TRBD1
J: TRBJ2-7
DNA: TGTGCCGCTAGAGAACAGGGGGTGAGCTCCTACGAGCAGTACTTC
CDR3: CAAREQGVSSYEQYF

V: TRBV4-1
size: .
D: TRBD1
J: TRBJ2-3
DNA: TGCGCCAGCAGCTACAGGACAGGGGATACAGATACGCAGTATTTT
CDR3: CASSYRTGDTDTQYF

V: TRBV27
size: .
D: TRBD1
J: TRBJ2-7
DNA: TGTGCCAGCAGTTCCTCCGGGACAGGTTATTACGAGCAGTACTTC
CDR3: CASSSSGTGYYEQYF

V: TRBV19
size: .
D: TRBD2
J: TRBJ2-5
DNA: TGTGCCAGCGCCGGAGCGGGGGGGTTCCTACAAGAGACCCAGTACTTC
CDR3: CASAGAGGFLQETQYF

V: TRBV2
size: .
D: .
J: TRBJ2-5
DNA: TGTGCCAGCACGGGATCGACAGGTCAAGAGACCCAGTACTTC
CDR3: CASTGSTGQETQYF

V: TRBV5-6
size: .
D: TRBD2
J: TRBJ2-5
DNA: TGTGCCAGCAGCTTGACTAGCGGGGGGGTAGAGACCCAGTACTTC
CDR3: CASSLTSGGVETQYF

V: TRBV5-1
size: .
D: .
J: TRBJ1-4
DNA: TGCGCCAGCAGCCCACTGGAGACAGCCGTTGAAAAACTGTTTTTT
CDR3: CASSPLETAVEKLFF

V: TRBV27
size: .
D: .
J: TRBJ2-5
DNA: TGTGCCAGCAGTTTTGGGACTTCGGGAGAGACCCAGTACTTC
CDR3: CASSFGTSGETQYF

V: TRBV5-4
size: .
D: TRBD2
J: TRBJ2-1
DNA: TGTGCCAGCAGCCGAGTTCCGACTAGCGGGGAAAATGAGCAGTTCTTC
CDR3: CASSRVPTSGENEQFF

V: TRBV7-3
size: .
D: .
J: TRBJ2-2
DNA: TGTGCCAGCAGCTTCCCCGGGACACCGAACACCGGGGAGCTGTTTTTT
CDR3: CASSFPGTPNTGELFF

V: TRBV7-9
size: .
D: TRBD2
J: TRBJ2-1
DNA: TGTGCCAGCAGCGGGAGGGAGTCTAACTCCTACAATGAGCAGTTCTTC
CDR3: CASSGRESNSYNEQFF

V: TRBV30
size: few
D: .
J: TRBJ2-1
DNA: TGTGCCTGGAACAGGGCGAGCTCCTACAATGAGCAGTTCTTC
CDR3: CAWNRASSYNEQFF

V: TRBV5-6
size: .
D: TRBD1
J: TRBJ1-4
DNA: TGTGCCAGCAGTCGGGGGGGACAGGGAACAGAAAAACTGTTTTTT
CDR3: CASSRGGQGTEKLFF

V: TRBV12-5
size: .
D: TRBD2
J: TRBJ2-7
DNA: TGTGCTAGTGGCCTCCGGACTAGCGGGTATCCGAGCTACGAGCAGTACTTC
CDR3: CASGLRTSGYPSYEQYF

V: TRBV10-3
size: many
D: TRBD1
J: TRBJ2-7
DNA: TGTGCCATCAGTGTCCGGGACAGGGGGCTAGGAGAGCAGTACTTC
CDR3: CAISVRDRGLGEQYF

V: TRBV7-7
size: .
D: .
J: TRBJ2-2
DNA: TGTGCCAGCAGCTCCCCCACCGGGACATTCGACACCGGGGAGCTGTTTTTT
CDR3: CASSSPTGTFDTGELFF

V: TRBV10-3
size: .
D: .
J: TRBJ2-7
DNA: TGTGCCATCAGAGCCTCGTCCTACGAGCAGTACTTC
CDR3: CAIRASSYEQYF

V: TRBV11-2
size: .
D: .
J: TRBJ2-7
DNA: TGTGCCAGCAGCTTAGACACTTCCTACGAGCAGTACTTC
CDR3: CASSLDTSYEQYF

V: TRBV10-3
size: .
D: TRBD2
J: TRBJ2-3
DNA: TGTGCCATCAGTGAGTCCCTAGCGGGGGAGAATACGCAGTATTTT
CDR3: CAISESLAGENTQYF

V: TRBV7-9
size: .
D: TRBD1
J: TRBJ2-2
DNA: TGTGCCAGCAGCTCGCCGCCGGGACAGGGATCAAGTATCACCGGGGAGCTGTTTTTT
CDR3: CASSSPPGQGSSITGELFF

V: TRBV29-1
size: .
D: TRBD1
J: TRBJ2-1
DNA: TGCAGCGCCCGGACAGGGGCTGTAGATGAGCAGTTCTTC
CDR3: CSARTGAVDEQFF

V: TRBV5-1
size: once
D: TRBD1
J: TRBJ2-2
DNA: TGCGCCAGCAGCCAGGGGGCGACCGCCGGGGAGCTGTTTTTT
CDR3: CASSQGATAGELFF

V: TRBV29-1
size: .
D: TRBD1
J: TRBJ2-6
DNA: TGCAGCGTTGCTGGGACAGGGGTGGCTGGGGCCAACGTCCTGACTTTC
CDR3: CSVAGTGVAGANVLTF